This is a list of T cell receptor beta chains from one sample in a study of OX40 agonist ivuxolimab in advanced cancers. Repertoires were generated with immunoSEQ multiplex PCR, while TCRdb's copy carries only in-frame clones and drops some. The sample yields about 73,000 clones, around 90% seen once. Sequenced here: CD4+ or CD8+ T cells sorted from blood, sampled in a trial of the OX40 agonist ivuxolimab. These receptors were collected from an adult with an advanced solid tumor such as melanoma, head and neck, liver or kidney cancer. Both conserved end residues are part of each CDR3. The D gene is left open where the match is weak. A row's size may be missing; if present it is once, few, many or a size class.

abundance: NA
len: 14
d_gene: NA
v_gene: TRBV5-4
j_gene: TRBJ2-3
CDR3aa: CASSLAGGGDTQYF
CDR3nt: TGTGCCAGCAGCTTGGCGGGGGGCGGAGATACGCAGTATTTT

abundance: NA
len: 14
d_gene: NA
v_gene: TRBV11-1
j_gene: TRBJ1-3
CDR3aa: CASSGRSSGNTIYF
CDR3nt: TGTGCCAGCAGCGGACGGAGCTCTGGAAACACCATATATTTT

abundance: NA
len: 14
d_gene: NA
v_gene: TRBV4-3
j_gene: TRBJ2-5
CDR3aa: CASSQENAIGAQYF
CDR3nt: TGCGCCAGCAGCCAAGAGAACGCAATTGGGGCCCAGTACTTC

abundance: NA
len: 17
d_gene: TRBD2
v_gene: TRBV5-1
j_gene: TRBJ2-2
CDR3aa: CASSLLTSGSGTGELFF
CDR3nt: TGCGCCAGCAGCTTGTTAACTAGCGGGAGCGGCACCGGGGAGCTGTTTTTT

abundance: NA
len: 16
d_gene: NA
v_gene: TRBV11-2
j_gene: TRBJ2-7
CDR3aa: CASSTTSRTASYEQYF
CDR3nt: TGTGCCAGCAGCACCACCTCAAGGACAGCTTCCTACGAGCAGTACTTC

abundance: NA
len: 15
d_gene: NA
v_gene: TRBV28
j_gene: TRBJ1-4
CDR3aa: CASSLEGDPNEKLFF
CDR3nt: TGTGCCAGCAGTTTAGAGGGGGATCCGAATGAAAAACTGTTTTTT

abundance: NA
len: 16
d_gene: TRBD1
v_gene: TRBV4-3
j_gene: TRBJ2-3
CDR3aa: CASSQLGQGGTDTQYF
CDR3nt: TGCGCCAGCAGCCAACTAGGACAGGGGGGGACAGATACGCAGTATTTT

abundance: NA
len: 14
d_gene: NA
v_gene: TRBV14
j_gene: TRBJ1-2
CDR3aa: CASSQSRARDGYTF
CDR3nt: TGTGCCAGCAGCCAGAGTCGAGCCCGCGATGGCTACACCTTC

abundance: NA
len: 11
d_gene: NA
v_gene: TRBV25-1
j_gene: TRBJ1-2
CDR3aa: CASSRGWGYTF
CDR3nt: TGTGCCAGCAGCCGGGGGTGGGGCTACACCTTC

abundance: few
len: 13
d_gene: TRBD2
v_gene: TRBV7-3
j_gene: TRBJ2-7
CDR3aa: CASSFTGGYEQYF
CDR3nt: TGTGCCAGCAGCTTCACGGGAGGGTACGAGCAGTACTTC

abundance: NA
len: 12
d_gene: NA
v_gene: TRBV6-6
j_gene: TRBJ2-7
CDR3aa: CASSYLDYEQYF
CDR3nt: TGTGCCAGCAGTTACCTTGATTACGAGCAGTACTTC

abundance: NA
len: 16
d_gene: NA
v_gene: TRBV5-4
j_gene: TRBJ2-3
CDR3aa: CASSLGPRPETDTQYF
CDR3nt: TGTGCCAGCAGCTTAGGGCCCCGGCCGGAGACAGATACGCAGTATTTT

abundance: NA
len: 15
d_gene: NA
v_gene: TRBV6-5
j_gene: TRBJ1-4
CDR3aa: CASSLNRDVREKLFF
CDR3nt: TGTGCCAGCAGTCTGAACCGGGACGTTAGGGAAAAACTGTTTTTT

abundance: NA
len: 14
d_gene: TRBD2
v_gene: TRBV6-1
j_gene: TRBJ2-6
CDR3aa: CASPAGEWANVLTF
CDR3nt: TGTGCCAGCCCCGCGGGAGAATGGGCCAACGTCCTGACTTTC

abundance: NA
len: 12
d_gene: NA
v_gene: TRBV7-8
j_gene: TRBJ1-5
CDR3aa: CASSLADRIQHF
CDR3nt: TGTGCCAGCAGCTTAGCCGACAGAATCCAGCATTTT

abundance: NA
len: 16
d_gene: TRBD2
v_gene: TRBV6-6
j_gene: TRBJ2-5
CDR3aa: CASSYGSLAGQETQYF
CDR3nt: TGTGCCAGCAGTTACGGGTCACTAGCGGGTCAAGAGACCCAGTACTTC

abundance: NA
len: 15
d_gene: NA
v_gene: TRBV27
j_gene: TRBJ1-1
CDR3aa: CASLVSGRWGTEAFF
CDR3nt: TGTGCCAGCCTTGTGTCGGGGCGCTGGGGCACTGAAGCTTTCTTT

abundance: NA
len: 13
d_gene: NA
v_gene: TRBV28
j_gene: TRBJ2-7
CDR3aa: CASSPPQTYEQYF
CDR3nt: TGTGCCAGCAGTCCCCCCCAAACCTACGAGCAGTACTTC

abundance: NA
len: 16
d_gene: NA
v_gene: TRBV11-2
j_gene: TRBJ2-2
CDR3aa: CASSLDGGVFTGELFF
CDR3nt: TGTGCCAGCAGCTTAGACGGGGGAGTATTTACCGGGGAGCTGTTTTTT

abundance: NA
len: 19
d_gene: NA
v_gene: TRBV7-9
j_gene: TRBJ2-4
CDR3aa: CASSPPLGRSPLAKNIQYF
CDR3nt: TGTGCCAGCAGCCCACCCCTAGGGCGGTCACCACTAGCCAAAAACATTCAGTACTTC

abundance: NA
len: 14
d_gene: TRBD2
v_gene: TRBV25-1
j_gene: TRBJ2-2
CDR3aa: CASRTSGPAGELFF
CDR3nt: TGTGCCAGTAGGACTAGTGGGCCCGCCGGGGAGCTGTTTTTT

abundance: NA
len: 14
d_gene: NA
v_gene: TRBV4-3
j_gene: TRBJ2-2
CDR3aa: CASAQGTNTGELFF
CDR3nt: TGCGCCAGCGCTCAGGGGACGAACACCGGGGAGCTGTTTTTT

abundance: few
len: 15
d_gene: TRBD1
v_gene: TRBV29-1
j_gene: TRBJ1-2
CDR3aa: CSVEEGQSTGPGYTF
CDR3nt: TGCAGCGTTGAAGAGGGACAGTCTACCGGGCCTGGCTACACCTTC

abundance: NA
len: 15
d_gene: NA
v_gene: TRBV10-3
j_gene: TRBJ2-2
CDR3aa: CAISTVVRGTGELFF
CDR3nt: TGTGCCATCAGCACGGTAGTTCGCGGCACCGGGGAGCTGTTTTTT

abundance: NA
len: 13
d_gene: NA
v_gene: TRBV5-6
j_gene: TRBJ2-1
CDR3aa: CASRQEPANEQFF
CDR3nt: TGTGCCAGCAGACAAGAACCGGCCAATGAGCAGTTCTTC

abundance: NA
len: 11
d_gene: NA
v_gene: TRBV29-1
j_gene: TRBJ1-2
CDR3aa: CSVEVGYGYTF
CDR3nt: TGCAGCGTTGAAGTAGGCTATGGCTACACCTTC

abundance: NA
len: 11
d_gene: NA
v_gene: TRBV6-5
j_gene: TRBJ1-2
CDR3aa: CASSSGYGYTF
CDR3nt: TGTGCCAGCAGTTCTGGCTATGGCTACACCTTC